The rows below give T cell receptor beta chains drawn from one sample of a study of shared clonotypes between healthy human individuals. Here immunoSEQ multiplex PCR was the method, and the copy in TCRdb shows in-frame clones only, minus some. The table lists 2 million to 2.5 million clones, 95% of them singletons, with 0.13% in the top ten. Sequenced input: naive CD4+ T cells sorted from blood. The source of these receptors is a man between 18 and 29 years old in good health. Each CDR3 is given with its conserved first and last residue. A D gene is named only where the DNA matches it firmly. Not every row has a clone size; where given, it reads once, few, many or a size class.

D gene	J gene	V gene	clone size	CDR3 protein	CDR3 DNA
TRBD1	TRBJ1-1	TRBV7-9	-	CASSLGQGNTEAFF	TGTGCCAGCAGCTTAGGACAGGGAAACACTGAAGCTTTCTTT
-	TRBJ2-1	TRBV7-2	-	CASSLESYNEQFF	TGTGCCAGCAGTCTGGAGTCCTACAATGAGCAGTTCTTC
-	TRBJ2-6	TRBV30	-	CAWSVLAGANVLTF	TGTGCCTGGAGTGTACTGGCTGGGGCCAACGTCCTGACTTTC
TRBD1	TRBJ1-2	TRBV18	-	CASSPTEGASGYTF	TGTGCCAGCTCACCGACGGAGGGGGCTAGTGGCTACACCTTC
-	TRBJ1-1	TRBV9	-	CASTPGQMNTEAFF	TGTGCCAGCACCCCCGGACAGATGAACACTGAAGCTTTCTTT
-	TRBJ2-1	TRBV7-8	-	CASSLGQGYNEQFF	TGTGCCAGCAGCTTAGGGCAGGGGTACAATGAGCAGTTCTTC
-	TRBJ2-7	TRBV7-8	-	CASSLAGSGYEQYF	TGTGCCAGCAGCTTAGCCGGTTCGGGCTACGAGCAGTACTTC
-	TRBJ2-7	TRBV19	-	CASIDDSQPYEQYF	TGTGCCAGTATCGACGACAGTCAGCCCTACGAGCAGTACTTC
TRBD2	TRBJ2-1	TRBV9	-	CASSVEASGRGEQFF	TGTGCCAGCAGCGTAGAAGCTAGCGGGAGGGGTGAGCAGTTCTTC
TRBD1	TRBJ1-3	TRBV30	once	CAWDQGVGNTIYF	TGTGCCTGGGACCAGGGGGTTGGAAACACCATATATTTT
-	TRBJ2-1	TRBV5-1	once	CASSLGPSNEQFF	TGCGCCAGCAGCTTGGGGCCAAGCAATGAGCAGTTCTTC
-	TRBJ1-2	TRBV11-2	-	CASSIGGNYGYTF	TGTGCCAGCAGCATAGGGGGGAACTATGGCTACACCTTC
TRBD2	TRBJ2-3	TRBV4-1	-	CASSQGLAGTDTQYF	TGCGCCAGCAGCCAGGGACTAGCGGGGACAGATACGCAGTATTTT